These T cell receptor beta chains were read from a single sample in a study of blood T cell repertoires in COVID-19. Sequencing used immunoSEQ multiplex PCR; TCRdb keeps in-frame clones, though not all of them. This sample has 45,000 to 70,000 clones, with 70% to 90% found just once. Sequencing was carried out using peripheral blood. These receptors originate from an older woman with active COVID-19. The CDR3 runs from the conserved cysteine through the conserved F or W. D genes are given only for firm matches. Expanded clones are given a class, and other clones once, few, many or no size at all.

j_gene: TRBJ1-2
v_gene: TRBV5-4
abundance: .
d_gene: .
CDR3nt: TGTGCCAGCAGCTTAGGGGGTTTTGGCTACACCTTC
CDR3aa: CASSLGGFGYTF

j_gene: TRBJ1-1
v_gene: TRBV11-3
abundance: .
d_gene: .
CDR3nt: TGTGCCAGCAGCTCTCGGGGGGGGAACACTGAAGCTTTCTTT
CDR3aa: CASSSRGGNTEAFF

j_gene: TRBJ2-3
v_gene: TRBV24-1
abundance: .
d_gene: TRBD2
CDR3nt: TGTGCCACCAGTGATGCTAGCGGGGGGGCAGATACGCAGTATTTT
CDR3aa: CATSDASGGADTQYF

j_gene: TRBJ2-7
v_gene: TRBV10-3
abundance: .
d_gene: TRBD2
CDR3nt: TGTGCCATCAGTGGTAGCGGGGGATACGAGCAGTACTTC
CDR3aa: CAISGSGGYEQYF

j_gene: TRBJ2-5
v_gene: TRBV7-3
abundance: .
d_gene: TRBD1
CDR3nt: TGTGCCAGCAGCAAGGGACAGGGGGGCTGGGAGACCCAGTACTTC
CDR3aa: CASSKGQGGWETQYF

j_gene: TRBJ2-2
v_gene: TRBV9
abundance: once
d_gene: TRBD1
CDR3nt: TGTGCCAGCAGAGGTCCGGGACAGGGTCTCACCGGGGAGCTGTTTTTT
CDR3aa: CASRGPGQGLTGELFF

j_gene: TRBJ1-5
v_gene: TRBV6-1
abundance: .
d_gene: .
CDR3nt: TGTGCCAGCAGTGAAGCAGGAGGGAATCAGCCCCAGCATTTT
CDR3aa: CASSEAGGNQPQHF

j_gene: TRBJ2-7
v_gene: TRBV19
abundance: .
d_gene: TRBD1
CDR3nt: TGTGCCAGTAGTATCGACAGGGGGTACGAGCAGTACTTC
CDR3aa: CASSIDRGYEQYF

j_gene: TRBJ2-3
v_gene: TRBV7-9
abundance: .
d_gene: .
CDR3nt: TGTGCCAGCAGCTTAGCACAGGGCCCAGATACGCAGTATTTT
CDR3aa: CASSLAQGPDTQYF

j_gene: TRBJ2-7
v_gene: TRBV19
abundance: .
d_gene: TRBD1
CDR3nt: TGTGCCAGTAGTATAGGAGGGACAGGGGCCAACGAGCAGTACTTC
CDR3aa: CASSIGGTGANEQYF

j_gene: TRBJ2-3
v_gene: TRBV19
abundance: .
d_gene: .
CDR3nt: TGTGCCAGTAGTATAGAAGTACACCCGGGTTTGGATACGCAGTATTTT
CDR3aa: CASSIEVHPGLDTQYF

j_gene: TRBJ2-3
v_gene: TRBV12-2
abundance: .
d_gene: .
CDR3nt: TGTGCAAGTCGCCAAGGGCGGGGGGGCACAGATACGCAGTATTTT
CDR3aa: CASRQGRGGTDTQYF

j_gene: TRBJ2-2
v_gene: TRBV12-5
abundance: .
d_gene: TRBD1
CDR3nt: TGTGCTAGTGGTTTGGTACAGGGGGGACAGGGGGCTTCCGGGGAGCTGTTTTTT
CDR3aa: CASGLVQGGQGASGELFF

j_gene: TRBJ1-1
v_gene: TRBV11-2
abundance: .
d_gene: .
CDR3nt: TGTGCCAGCAGCTCACAGAGCACTGAAGCTTTCTTT
CDR3aa: CASSSQSTEAFF

j_gene: TRBJ1-6
v_gene: TRBV5-1
abundance: .
d_gene: .
CDR3nt: TGCGCCAGCAGCCCAGGCGGGACGGATAATAATTCACCCCTCCACTTT
CDR3aa: CASSPGGTDNNSPLHF

j_gene: TRBJ2-1
v_gene: TRBV19
abundance: .
d_gene: .
CDR3nt: TGTGCCAGTAGTACCCCTGCGGGGGCTTACAATGAGCAGTTCTTC
CDR3aa: CASSTPAGAYNEQFF

j_gene: TRBJ1-3
v_gene: TRBV14
abundance: .
d_gene: .
CDR3nt: TGTGCCAGCAGCCAAGACCTCTCTGGAAACACCATATATTTT
CDR3aa: CASSQDLSGNTIYF

j_gene: TRBJ2-5
v_gene: TRBV3-1/TRBV3-2
abundance: .
d_gene: .
CDR3nt: TGTGCCAGCAGCCGCCCCCTCGTCAGGCAAGAGACCCAGTACTTC
CDR3aa: CASSRPLVRQETQYF

j_gene: TRBJ1-6
v_gene: TRBV7-9
abundance: .
d_gene: .
CDR3nt: TGTGCCAGCAGCTTAGGGACAGACTATAATTCACCCCTCCACTTT
CDR3aa: CASSLGTDYNSPLHF

j_gene: TRBJ2-7
v_gene: TRBV4-3
abundance: .
d_gene: TRBD2
CDR3nt: TGCGCCAGCAGCCAAACTAGCGGGGCTGCCTACGAGCAGTACTTC
CDR3aa: CASSQTSGAAYEQYF

j_gene: TRBJ2-1
v_gene: TRBV12-5
abundance: .
d_gene: TRBD2
CDR3nt: TGTGCTAGTGGTTTGGGCCGATCAGCGGGGGCCTCCTACAATGAGCAGTTCTTC
CDR3aa: CASGLGRSAGASYNEQFF

j_gene: TRBJ1-2
v_gene: TRBV18
abundance: .
d_gene: .
CDR3nt: TGTGCCAGCTCACCATTGTCCCAACAGGACTATGGCTACACCTTC
CDR3aa: CASSPLSQQDYGYTF

j_gene: TRBJ2-1
v_gene: TRBV24-1
abundance: .
d_gene: .
CDR3nt: TGTGCCACCAGTGTGGTTGCAGGGTCTTACAATGAGCAGTTCTTC
CDR3aa: CATSVVAGSYNEQFF

j_gene: TRBJ2-5
v_gene: TRBV29-1
abundance: .
d_gene: TRBD2
CDR3nt: TGCAGCGCTTCAATAGCGGGGGGAATGGAGACCCAGTACTTC
CDR3aa: CSASIAGGMETQYF

j_gene: TRBJ1-4
v_gene: TRBV9
abundance: .
d_gene: .
CDR3nt: TGTGCCAGCAGCGTAGGGGGAGGAACTAATGAAAAACTGTTTTTT
CDR3aa: CASSVGGGTNEKLFF

j_gene: TRBJ1-1
v_gene: TRBV3-1/TRBV3-2
abundance: .
d_gene: .
CDR3nt: TGTGCCAGCAGCCAAGTGTATGACTTTGAAGCTTTCTTT
CDR3aa: CASSQVYDFEAFF

j_gene: TRBJ1-2
v_gene: TRBV30
abundance: .
d_gene: .
CDR3nt: TGTGCCTGGAGTGTAAATAGGCAGGGCGGCTACACCTTC
CDR3aa: CAWSVNRQGGYTF

j_gene: TRBJ1-3
v_gene: TRBV7-9
abundance: few
d_gene: TRBD1
CDR3nt: TGTGCCAGCAGCCGACAGGGAAATGGAAACACCATATATTTT
CDR3aa: CASSRQGNGNTIYF

j_gene: TRBJ2-5
v_gene: TRBV10-1
abundance: .
d_gene: .
CDR3nt: TGCGCCACCTCGTCAGAGAGAGGTGAGACCCAGTACTTC
CDR3aa: CATSSERGETQYF

j_gene: TRBJ2-2
v_gene: TRBV19
abundance: .
d_gene: TRBD1
CDR3nt: TGTGCCCGCCCCGGACAGGGGAACACCGGGGAGCTGTTTTTT
CDR3aa: CARPGQGNTGELFF

j_gene: TRBJ1-1
v_gene: TRBV10-3
abundance: .
d_gene: .
CDR3nt: TGTGCCATCACCGTGAGTCCGAACACTGAAGCTTTCTTT
CDR3aa: CAITVSPNTEAFF

j_gene: TRBJ2-7
v_gene: TRBV19
abundance: .
d_gene: .
CDR3nt: TGTGCCAGTAGTATAGATCCCGGTACGTCCTACGAGCAGTACTTC
CDR3aa: CASSIDPGTSYEQYF

j_gene: TRBJ2-1
v_gene: TRBV7-2
abundance: .
d_gene: .
CDR3nt: TGTGCCAGCAGCTTAGTGGCTGAGCAGTTCTTC
CDR3aa: CASSLVAEQFF

j_gene: TRBJ2-1
v_gene: TRBV3-1/TRBV3-2
abundance: .
d_gene: TRBD2
CDR3nt: TGTGCCAGCAGCAAAAGAGGAGGGCGGGGGGGCTCCTACAATGAGCAGTTCTTC
CDR3aa: CASSKRGGRGGSYNEQFF

j_gene: TRBJ2-7
v_gene: TRBV6-2/TRBV6-3
abundance: .
d_gene: .
CDR3nt: TGTGCCAGCAGCCCCCTCGGGTCGATGCAGTACTTC
CDR3aa: CASSPLGSMQYF

j_gene: TRBJ1-6
v_gene: TRBV5-1
abundance: .
d_gene: .
CDR3nt: TGCGCCAGCAGCTTGTCGGGGGTTGGGAGCTCCTATAATTCACCCCTCCACTTT
CDR3aa: CASSLSGVGSSYNSPLHF

j_gene: TRBJ1-1
v_gene: TRBV9
abundance: .
d_gene: .
CDR3nt: TGTGCCAGCAGCCCTGGGGCTGTGGCTGAAGCTTTCTTT
CDR3aa: CASSPGAVAEAFF

j_gene: TRBJ1-4
v_gene: TRBV5-1
abundance: .
d_gene: TRBD1
CDR3nt: TGCGCCAGCAGCTTAACAGGGGCTAATGAAAAACTGTTTTTT
CDR3aa: CASSLTGANEKLFF

j_gene: TRBJ2-1
v_gene: TRBV7-6
abundance: few
d_gene: TRBD2
CDR3nt: TGTGCCAGCAGCTTAATAGGGGGAGTGGGGACTAGCGTTTACAATGAGCAGTTCTTC
CDR3aa: CASSLIGGVGTSVYNEQFF

j_gene: TRBJ2-1
v_gene: TRBV10-3
abundance: .
d_gene: TRBD2
CDR3nt: TGTGCCATCAGCTCCACTAGCGTGGAATTGGGCGAGCAGTTCTTC
CDR3aa: CAISSTSVELGEQFF

j_gene: TRBJ1-2
v_gene: TRBV5-4
abundance: .
d_gene: TRBD1
CDR3nt: TGTGCCAGCAGCCTGGACAGGGAGGGCTATGGCTACACCTTC
CDR3aa: CASSLDREGYGYTF

j_gene: TRBJ2-7
v_gene: TRBV6-2/TRBV6-3
abundance: .
d_gene: TRBD1
CDR3nt: TGTGCCAGCAGTTACGACAGGGGAGTGGGCTACGAGCAGTACTTC
CDR3aa: CASSYDRGVGYEQYF

j_gene: TRBJ2-7
v_gene: TRBV19
abundance: .
d_gene: .
CDR3nt: TGTGCCAGTAGTGTCAGGGACACTACCTACGAGCAGTACTTC
CDR3aa: CASSVRDTTYEQYF